This T cell receptor beta chain emerged from a study of breast tumors, draining lymph nodes, adjacent tissues. Broader study findings: Most tumor T cells seemingly derive from lymph node, then expand in tumor. Tumor T cell lymph node origin was a supported hypothesis, not proven. Luminal-like breast cancer showed significantly greater tumor-nontumor repertoire similarity than basal-like breast cancer did.

Germline V lookup: CDR1 GTSNPN, CDR2 SVGIG (reference sequence). This CDR3 has 13 amino acids. TCRdb processed the multiplex PCR reads anew with MiXCR; each CDR3 protein has one entry. The sample holds some 130,000 distinct CDR3 sequences, about 20% seen once. Samples came from axillary lymph nodes draining the breast cancer. In regard to this clonotype: The antigen is not known. A read error is possible here, since a much larger clone lies one base away.

Sequencing used axillary lymph node tissue. The receptor was derived from a female donor with breast cancer. Some clones in this sample may be carry-over from other donors' samples. The V gene is TRBV30, the J gene TRBJ1-2; tentative D call: TRBD1 (5 bases). DNA for the CDR3: TGTGCCCGGAGTGTACTTGGATCGGGGGGGTACACCTTC. Protein product: CARSVLGSGGYTF.